The 16 T cell receptor beta chains in this list originate from one sample, sequenced in a study of shared clonotypes between healthy human individuals. The method was immunoSEQ multiplex PCR; TCRdb's version includes in-frame clones alone and lacks a portion of them. The table includes 1,500,000 or so clones, 97% to 99% detected once. Material for sequencing was naive CD4+ T cells sorted from blood. Subset specified: CD45RA+ positively selected. The receptors were gathered from a man between 25 and 39 years old in good health.

This chain joins TRBV5-4 and TRBJ2-3; possibly TRBD1 for D (5 bases). V was pared by 0 bases and J by 3 bases, with 26 bases between. The germline gives CDR1 SGHNT, CDR2 YYREEE (reference sequence). This CDR3 is 20 amino acids long. Here the CDR3 reads CASSLGTVGREVPRTDTQYF. CDR3 DNA sequence: TGTGCCAGCAGCTTGGGGACCGTGGGCAGGGAAGTCCCTAGAACAGATACGCAGTATTTT.

The chain uses TRBV7-9 and TRBJ2-1; TRBD2 matches 8 bases. V lost 8 bases to trimming and J lost 7 bases; unmatched junction nucleotides: 10. The CDR3 spans 14 residues. Germline V lookup: CDR1 SEHNR, CDR2 FQNEAQ (reference sequence). The CDR3 sequence is CASLDTGLGNEQFF. Written as DNA, the CDR3 is TGTGCCAGCCTCGATACGGGACTAGGAAATGAGCAGTTCTTC.

The chain has TRBV2 and TRBJ2-5; D is uncertain. This CDR3 is built from 12 residues. The V and J ends lost 3 bases and 4 bases respectively, with 6 bases between them. Germline V lookup: CDR1 SNHLY, CDR2 FYNNEI. The CDR3 nucleotides read TGTGCCAGCAGTGAGAGAATAGAGACCCAGTACTTC. This sequence encodes CASSERIETQYF.

In nucleotides, the CDR3 is TGTGCCAGCAGCCTAAGAGCGGAGCAGTACTTC. Amino acids: CASSLRAEQYF. The rearrangement links TRBV5-5 to TRBJ2-7; no clear D. Germline assignment: CDR1 SGHKS and CDR2 YYEKEE (reference sequence). V lost 4 bases to trimming and J lost 7 bases, with 9 bases between them. This CDR3 has 11 residues.

The genes are TRBV15 and TRBJ1-1, with 10 bases lining up with TRBD1. Germline V gene data show CDR1 as LNHNV and CDR2 as YYDKDF (reference sequence). The CDR3 sequence is 14 residues long. Trimming took 5 bases from V and 5 from J; bases not matched to a gene: 5. CDR3 in amino acids: CATSGQGGRTEAFF. In DNA form, the CDR3 reads TGTGCCACCAGCGGACAGGGGGGCAGGACTGAAGCTTTCTTT.

The chain links TRBV2 to TRBJ1-2; TRBD1 agrees at 7 bases. From germline, CDR1 is SNHLY and CDR2 FYNNEI. V gave up 3 bases and J gave up 8 bases; unmatched junction bases: 12. This CDR3 has 15 residues. The CDR3 region has the DNA TGTGCCAGCAGTGAGGAGGGGGCGGCCTCTAAGGGCTACACCTTC. This sequence encodes CASSEEGAASKGYTF. Looking up the rest from reference TRBV2 and TRBJ1-2 gives the full variable domain: EPEVTQTPSHQVTQMGQEVILRCVPISNHLYFYWYRQILGQKVEFLVSFYNNEISEKSEIFDDQFSVERPDGSNFTLKIRSTKLEDSAMYFCASSEEGAASKGYTFGSGTRLTVV.

The chain couples TRBV18 to TRBJ2-7; 8 nucleotides align to TRBD1. Germline V CDR1 and CDR2: KGHSH, LQKENI. V dropped 3 bases and J dropped 5; count of bases not matched to a gene: 6. The CDR3 covers 14 residues. In DNA form, the CDR3 reads TGTGCCAGCTCACCTAAGGACAGGGCCGACGAGCAGTACTTC. Protein sequence: CASSPKDRADEQYF.

CDR3 amino acids: CASSFLAGGNTEAFF. CDR3 in DNA: TGTGCCAGCAGTTTCCTAGCCGGAGGGAACACTGAAGCTTTCTTT. The rearrangement links TRBV28 to TRBJ1-1; no definite D call. Trimming removed 3 bases from V and 1 base from J, with 12 bases in between. This CDR3 region has 15 residues. CDR1 is MDHEN and CDR2 is SYDVKM in the germline V gene.

This chain connects TRBV4-3 to TRBJ2-3, with no clear D. The CDR3 spans 14 residues. The germline gives CDR1 LGHNA, CDR2 YSLEER. The ends were cut back, 1 base at V and 2 bases at J, with 7 bases in the middle. CDR3: CASSQVPDTDTQYF. CDR3 nucleotide sequence: TGCGCCAGCAGCCAAGTCCCGGACACAGATACGCAGTATTTT.

The V call is TRBV4-3, the J call TRBJ2-7; TRBD2 matches at 9 bases. V was clipped by 4 bases and J by 6 bases; unmatched bases: 7. The CDR3 has 14 amino acids. Germline V gives CDR1 LGHNA, CDR2 YSLEER. The CDR3 region has the DNA TGCGCCAGCAGCCGACGATGGCGGGAGGGCGAGCAGTACTTC. It is translated as CASSRRWREGEQYF.

This chain joins TRBV5-8 and TRBJ2-1, with 11 bases identical to TRBD1. This CDR3 is 16 amino acids long. With 4 bases clipped from V and 6 bases from J, the junction kept 9 bases outside the gene matches. The V gene's germline CDR1 is SGHTS and CDR2 YDEGEE. CDR3 protein: CASSPPSGTGGNEQFF. CDR3 nucleotide sequence: TGTGCCAGCAGCCCGCCATCCGGGACAGGGGGCAATGAGCAGTTCTTC.

The rearrangement joins TRBV5-4 to TRBJ1-4; no definite D call. This CDR3 has 17 amino acids. V lost 4 bases and J lost 2, with 18 bases in between. Germline V gene sequence: CDR1 SGHNT, CDR2 YYREEE (reference sequence). DNA for the CDR3: TGTGCCAGCAGCAACACCCCTCATCTGGGGACTAATGAAAAACTGTTTTTT. Protein product: CASSNTPHLGTNEKLFF.

The chain has TRBV4-1 and TRBJ2-5; 7 bases line up with TRBD1. V shed 0 bases and J 7 bases; nucleotides not matched to a gene: 5. The CDR3 has 14 residues. Germline lookup yields CDR1 MGHRA and CDR2 YSYEKL. Written as DNA, the CDR3 is TGCGCCAGCAGCCAAGATGGGGCAGGGGGGACCCAGTACTTC. This encodes CASSQDGAGGTQYF.

This rearrangement joins TRBV6-1 to TRBJ1-2, with D tentatively TRBD1 (5 bases). V was pared by 5 bases and J by 9 bases, with 19 bases between. There are 14 residues in the CDR3. Looked up from germline, CDR1 is MNHNS and CDR2 is SASEGT. CDR3 loop: CASSSDTFFVSYTF. DNA for the CDR3: TGTGCCAGCAGTTCGGACACCTTCTTCGTTAGCTACACCTTC.

V gene TRBV5-1 combines with J gene TRBJ2-7, with D possibly matching TRBD2 (5 bases). The length of the CDR3 is 14 residues. CDR1 SGHRS and CDR2 YFSETQ come from the germline V gene. The V and J ends lost 0 bases and 3 bases respectively, with 10 bases between them. The CDR3 DNA sequence: TGCGCCAGCAGCTTGGCCAATGGAGGCTACGAGCAGTACTTC. Translated: CASSLANGGYEQYF.

V gene TRBV27 combines with J gene TRBJ2-1; 9 nucleotides align to TRBD1. Germline V gene sequence: CDR1 MNHEY, CDR2 SMNVEV (reference sequence). V lost 3 bases to trimming and J lost 5 bases; unmatched junction nucleotides: 8. The CDR3 runs to 16 residues. The CDR3: CASSFGRDRVDNEQFF. DNA for the CDR3: TGTGCCAGCAGTTTCGGGCGGGACAGGGTTGACAATGAGCAGTTCTTC.